This T cell receptor beta chain was documented in a study of blood T cell repertoires in COVID-19 (dated by TCRdb to about 2020). General notes on the study: Samples covering the acute and convalescent phases of COVID-19 were provided by collaborators in the United States, Italy and Spain. The material from the prospective study consisted of cDNA or gDNA derived from T cells, B-cell-depleted T cells, or PBMCs. Subjects who had been exposed to COVID-19, were actively infected with it, or had recovered from it provided the deeply sampled blood TCRbeta repertoires that made up the dataset. A freely available public database, intended as a resource for researchers studying the immune response to SARS-CoV-2, is where the repertoires were released. The samples were drawn from the first 160 participants of the ongoing ImmuneRACE study and from 1,254 subjects provided by 6 global collaborators. The sample metadata nearly always contained a de-identified subject ID, COVID-19 status, age in years and sex. Where available, HLA class I and class II types were taken from metadata supplied by the sample provider and were not determined by assay-based typing.

Participants in the prospective study were aged roughly 18 to 89 years, lived in some 24 United States geographic areas, and enrolled through a virtual design. To assign participants to cohorts, the prospective study relied on clinical history that participants themselves reported in a screening survey and a study questionnaire. In the prospective study, mobile phlebotomists collected whole blood, serum and a nasopharyngeal or oropharyngeal swab from each participant. Prospective study participants could optionally give additional blood draws and questionnaires over an approximately 2-month period. Before DNA extraction, blood samples from the prospective study were shipped at room temperature or frozen. With regard to this clone: It lacks a known antigen. The record has no base qualities; no much larger clone is one base away. Other DNA sequences in this sample translate to the same CDR3.

Paper-wide results and their limitations: The quantity of clinical and demographic metadata differed by source and by participant and was supplied without curation.

The CDR3 has 13 amino acids, counting the end cysteine and phenylalanine. The kept DNA is CDR3 alone, 39 bases in frame from the first base. Trimming takes 6 bases off V and 5 bases off J; junction bases not matched to a gene: 5. In the germline V gene, CDR1 corresponds to SNHLY and CDR2 to FYNNEI. TCRbeta CDR3 regions were amplified from genomic DNA by means of the immunoSEQ Assay, a bias-controlled multiplex PCR. In the paper's pipeline: Nucleated cell counts per sample were estimated from amplification of reference gene primers within the assay. To quantify the absolute abundance of each unique TCRbeta CDR3 rearrangement, sequence reads were collapsed and filtered. For each sample, productive Simpson clonality was calculated as the square root of Simpson's diversity index across productive rearrangements. TCRdb took this table from immuneACCESS and kept in-frame rearrangements with V and J called. Such tables lack part of the clones; where checked against another copy, unresolved V genes explain under half of the gap, and the rest is unexplained. V and J calls and clone size are as listed in that table; D and trimming were resolved from the DNA. Across this sample there are under 350,000 clones, with 80% to 90% seen only once. The ten largest clones represent approximately 4% of the sample.

The specimen was PBMCs or T cells enriched from blood (not recorded which). This chain is built from TRBV2 and TRBJ2-7; the junction holds 9 bases that match TRBD1. This sequence was found in a woman between 40 and 50 years old with acute COVID-19. CDR3 sequence: CASSGQGRNEQYF. The sequence in DNA is TGTGCCAGCAGCGGACAGGGGAGAAACGAGCAGTACTTC.